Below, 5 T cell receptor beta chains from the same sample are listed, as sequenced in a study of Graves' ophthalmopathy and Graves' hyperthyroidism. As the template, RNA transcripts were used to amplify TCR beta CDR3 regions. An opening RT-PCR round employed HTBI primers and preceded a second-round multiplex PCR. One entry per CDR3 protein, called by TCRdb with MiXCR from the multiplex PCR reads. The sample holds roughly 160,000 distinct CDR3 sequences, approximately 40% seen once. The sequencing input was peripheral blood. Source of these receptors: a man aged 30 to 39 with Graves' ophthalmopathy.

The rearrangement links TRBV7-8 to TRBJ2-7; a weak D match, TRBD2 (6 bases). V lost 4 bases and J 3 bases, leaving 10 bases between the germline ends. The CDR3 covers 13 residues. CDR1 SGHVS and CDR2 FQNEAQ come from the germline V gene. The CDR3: CASSSRLDYEQYF. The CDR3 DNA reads TGTGCCAGCAGCTCTAGACTAGACTACGAGCAGTACTTC.

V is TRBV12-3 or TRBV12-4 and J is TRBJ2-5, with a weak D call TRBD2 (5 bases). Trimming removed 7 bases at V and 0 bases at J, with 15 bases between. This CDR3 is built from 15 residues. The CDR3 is CASTTGRRYQETQYF. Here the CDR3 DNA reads TGTGCCAGCACCACCGGACGGAGGTACCAAGAGACCCAGTACTTC.

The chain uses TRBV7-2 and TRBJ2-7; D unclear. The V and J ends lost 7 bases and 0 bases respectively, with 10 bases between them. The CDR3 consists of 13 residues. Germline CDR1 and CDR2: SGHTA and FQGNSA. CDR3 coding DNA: TGTGCCAGCAATGGGCCCAGCTCCTACGAGCAGTACTTC. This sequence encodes CASNGPSSYEQYF.

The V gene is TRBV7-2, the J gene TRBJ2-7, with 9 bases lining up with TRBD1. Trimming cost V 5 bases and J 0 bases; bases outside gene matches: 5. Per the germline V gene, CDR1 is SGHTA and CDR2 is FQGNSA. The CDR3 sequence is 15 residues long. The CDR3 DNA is TGTGCCAGCAGCACGGGACAGGGACGCTCCTACGAGCAGTACTTC. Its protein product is CASSTGQGRSYEQYF.

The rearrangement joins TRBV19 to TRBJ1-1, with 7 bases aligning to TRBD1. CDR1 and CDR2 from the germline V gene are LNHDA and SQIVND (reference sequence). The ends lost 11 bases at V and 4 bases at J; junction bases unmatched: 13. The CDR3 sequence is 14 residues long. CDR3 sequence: CARTNRGVGTEAFF. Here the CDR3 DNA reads TGTGCCCGGACCAACAGGGGTGTAGGCACTGAAGCTTTCTTT.